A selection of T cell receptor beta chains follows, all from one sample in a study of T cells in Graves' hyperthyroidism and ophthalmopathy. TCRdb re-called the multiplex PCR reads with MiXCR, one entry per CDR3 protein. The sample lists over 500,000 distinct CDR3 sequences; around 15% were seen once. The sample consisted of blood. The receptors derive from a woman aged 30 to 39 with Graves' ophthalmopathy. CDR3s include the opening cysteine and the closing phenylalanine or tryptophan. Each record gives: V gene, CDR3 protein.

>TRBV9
CASSVGIGSAYNEQFF
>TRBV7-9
CASSLGTASGSEGYTF
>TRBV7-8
CASSHTGGGTYYEQYF
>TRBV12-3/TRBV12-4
CASRPTGRRTEAFF
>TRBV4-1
CASSQGGQGLGNTIYF
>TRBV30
CAWSVRMHNQPQHF
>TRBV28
CASEPAEQETQYF
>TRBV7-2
CASSLDSDRVIYEQYF
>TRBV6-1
CASSLRWALDTQYF
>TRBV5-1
CASSLSEAREEYTEGQFF
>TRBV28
CASSSPIAGGVEKLFF
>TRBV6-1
CASRIGGDNEQFF
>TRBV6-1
CASSQGLVDTQYF
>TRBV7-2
CASSEEGTSAREQYF
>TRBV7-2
CASSLGPPSEQYF
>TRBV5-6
CASSPPSLNEQFF
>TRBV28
CASSLITRQGGWLGSQHF
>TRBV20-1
CSARDPSGLGETQYF
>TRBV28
CASSFPGGRTDTNEKLFF
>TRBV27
CASRMTGGIAEAFF
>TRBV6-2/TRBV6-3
CASSYRAGVVGETQYF
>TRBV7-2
CASSLTATATTGEQYF
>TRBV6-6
CASSYRGRGPEQYF
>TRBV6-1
CASSGGQGQNQPQHF
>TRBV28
CASSLRGGRAEAFF
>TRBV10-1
CASSESTRPQHF
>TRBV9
CASSPPADTEAFF
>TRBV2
CASSAASGSLAGELFF
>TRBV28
CASSITGLNSPLHF
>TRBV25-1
CASRDPEGYEQYF
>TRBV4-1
CASSQGSSKGRSYNEQFF
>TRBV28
CASSSRRDSDYEQYF
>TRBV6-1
CASWSERESSYEQYF
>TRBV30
CAWSGSGPSNQPQHF
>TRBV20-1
CSARDLGGTNHNEQFF
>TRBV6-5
CASRWGNQPQHF
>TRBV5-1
CASSLYGSGTNEKLFF